The 19 T cell receptor beta chains in this list originate from one sample, sequenced in a study of cytomegalovirus exposure and HLA in healthy donors. The PCR employed 60 Vbeta primers together with 13 Jbeta primers. Clones were read by immunoSEQ multiplex PCR, and TCRdb kept only the in-frame ones, dropping some. This sample has about 88,000 clones, with around four fifths found just once. Sequenced input: PBMCs. Every receptor here comes from a woman between 40 and 55 years old in good health and CMV-seronegative.

This clone was seen just once. The chain combines TRBV13 with TRBJ1-4, with TRBD1 as a possible D gene (6 bases). V shed 4 bases and J shed 6 bases, with 15 bases lying between them. CDR1 is PRHDT, CDR2 FYEKMQ, per germline (reference sequence). The CDR3 runs 15 residues. CDR3 sequence reads: CASSSPGEGDEKLFF. In DNA form, the CDR3 reads TGTGCCAGCAGCTCACCCGGGGAGGGGGATGAAAAACTGTTTTTT. Combining the CDR3 with reference TRBV13 and TRBJ1-4 gives the whole variable domain AAGVIQSPRHLIKEKRETATLKCYPIPRHDTVYWYQQGPGQDPQFLISFYEKMQSDKGSIPDRFSAQQFSDYHSELNMSSLELGDSALYFCASSSPGEGDEKLFFGSGTQLSVL.

J is TRBJ2-1 and V is TRBV30; the match to TRBD2 covers 8 bases. The germline CDR1 and CDR2 sequences are GTSNPN and SVGIG (reference sequence). V shed 0 bases, J shed 1 base, and the junction held 5 bases outside the gene matches. The CDR3 runs to 16 residues. CDR3 amino acids: CAWSVRVAGSYNEQFF. The CDR3 DNA reads TGTGCCTGGAGTGTAAGGGTAGCGGGGTCCTACAATGAGCAGTTCTTC.

The genes are TRBV7-8 and TRBJ1-1; the match to TRBD1 covers 7 bases. The CDR3 sequence is 16 residues long. Germline CDR1 SGHVS, CDR2 FQNEAQ. Trimming cost V 5 bases and J 0 bases; bases outside gene matches: 9. CDR3 residues: CASSKDRARMNTEAFF. CDR3 DNA: TGTGCCAGCAGCAAAGACAGGGCCCGGATGAACACTGAAGCTTTCTTT.

The chain carries TRBV7-3 and TRBJ1-1, with 7 nucleotides matching TRBD1. CDR1 is SGHTA and CDR2 is FQGTGA in the germline V gene. CDR3 size: 14 residues. The V and J ends lost 5 bases and 7 bases, in that order; junction bases with no gene match: 10. The DNA for the CDR3 is TGTGCCAGCAGCCCAGGGGGTGGGCACAATGAAGCTTTCTTT. It codes for CASSPGGGHNEAFF.

The V call is TRBV5-1, the J call TRBJ1-2; tentative D call: TRBD1 (5 bases). Trimming left V 0 bases short and J 7 bases short, with 19 bases between. This CDR3 contains 16 residues. Germline CDR1 and CDR2: SGHRS and YFSETQ. The CDR3 reads CASSLVGWGRVSGYTF. Here the CDR3 DNA reads TGCGCCAGCAGCTTGGTAGGCTGGGGCAGGGTTAGTGGCTACACCTTC.

The chain combines TRBV6-1 with TRBJ1-2, with TRBD1 matching 9 bases. V trimming: 9 bases; J trimming: 6 bases; junction bases outside the gene matches: 8. CDR1 and CDR2 (germline): MNHNS, SASEGT. The CDR3 is made up of 13 amino acids. The CDR3 DNA reads as TGTGCCAGTCAACCGGGACAGGGAAATGGCTACACCTTC. Amino acids: CASQPGQGNGYTF.

V is TRBV20-1 and J is TRBJ2-5; D ambiguous. CDR1 DFQATT and CDR2 SNEGSKA come from the germline V gene (reference sequence). The CDR3 totals 11 residues. With 3 bases removed from V and 3 bases from J, the gap between germline ends came to 5 bases. CDR3 sequence (DNA): TGCAGTGCTAGTCAAAAAGAGACCCAGTACTTC. As protein: CSASQKETQYF.

The V and J genes are TRBV19 and TRBJ1-4, with no clear D. CDR3 length: 16 amino acids. V dropped 5 bases and J dropped 1 base, with 14 bases sitting between them. From germline, CDR1 is LNHDA and CDR2 SQIVND (reference sequence). Written as DNA, the CDR3 is TGTGCCAGTAGTGGAAGAAACAGAAGAACTAATGAAAAACTGTTTTTT. Translated, it gives CASSGRNRRTNEKLFF.

The chain combines TRBV7-2 with TRBJ2-1, with D tentatively TRBD2 (6 bases). The V gene's germline CDR1 is SGHTA and CDR2 FQGNSA. V was trimmed by 3 bases and J by 9 bases, leaving 12 bases between them. The CDR3 is 13 residues long. The CDR3 reads CASSFRGLGEQFF. DNA for the CDR3: TGTGCCAGCAGCTTTCGGGGACTCGGTGAGCAGTTCTTC.

The genes are TRBV30 and TRBJ1-1; a weak D match, TRBD1 (5 bases). The V end was cut by 3 bases, the J end by 8 bases, with 13 bases between. The CDR3 has 12 residues. Germline V gene sequence: CDR1 GTSNPN, CDR2 SVGIG (reference sequence). CDR3 nucleotides: TGTGCCTGGAGGGGTTTGACAGTCGAAGCTTTCTTT. Amino acids: CAWRGLTVEAFF.

The chain is built from TRBV18 and TRBJ1-1; no clear D. CDR3 length: 17 residues. Trimming removed 3 bases at V and 1 base at J, with 18 bases between. Germline loops: CDR1 KGHSH, CDR2 LQKENI. In DNA form, the CDR3 reads TGTGCCAGCTCACCGCGGGTATCGGTCCGGTCGAACACTGAAGCTTTCTTT. It is translated as CASSPRVSVRSNTEAFF.

This rearrangement joins TRBV5-1 to TRBJ2-5; TRBD2 agrees at 8 bases. The V and J ends lost 3 bases and 4 bases, in that order; junction bases with no gene match: 8. The CDR3 spans 15 residues. Germline V gene data show CDR1 as SGHRS and CDR2 as YFSETQ. The CDR3 loop reads CASSYRTGGTETQYF. The CDR3 DNA reads TGCGCCAGCAGCTACCGGACGGGGGGGACAGAGACCCAGTACTTC. Looking up the rest from reference TRBV5-1 and TRBJ2-5 gives the full variable domain: KAGVTQTPRYLIKTRGQQVTLSCSPISGHRSVSWYQQTPGQGLQFLFEYFSETQRNKGNFPGRFSGRQFSNSRSEMNVSTLELGDSALYLCASSYRTGGTETQYFGPGTRLLVL.

The chain uses TRBV6-5 and TRBJ2-7; D may be TRBD2 (6 bases). Trimming stripped 6 bases from V and 4 bases from J, with 19 bases between. CDR1 is MNHEY and CDR2 is SVGAGI in the germline V gene. The length of the CDR3 is 15 residues. Written as DNA, the CDR3 is TGTGCCAGCAGGGCCTCCATGGAGGGGTTTTACGAGCAGTACTTC. Translation: CASRASMEGFYEQYF.

The chain joins TRBV10-1 to TRBJ2-3; D gene uncertain. Trimming removed 0 bases from V and 2 bases from J, with 3 bases in between. The CDR3 is 13 amino acids. Germline values: CDR1 WNHNN, CDR2 SYGVQD (reference sequence). As DNA, the CDR3 is TGCGCCAGCAGTGAGTCCTCCACAGATACGCAGTATTTT. Protein: CASSESSTDTQYF.

The chain is built from TRBV29-1 and TRBJ2-1, with no clear D. The CDR3 sequence is 12 residues long. Trimming removed 6 bases from V and 1 base from J, with 7 bases in between. CDR1 is SQVTM and CDR2 is ANQGSEA in the germline V gene. The DNA for the CDR3 is TGCAGCGTCCAGAGGTCCTACAATGAGCAGTTCTTC. It is translated as CSVQRSYNEQFF.

This clone was seen once. The chain joins TRBV5-1 to TRBJ2-2; D might be TRBD2 (5 bases). The CDR3 is made up of 17 amino acids. The germline CDR1 and CDR2 sequences are SGHRS and YFSETQ. The germline V and J ends were trimmed by 3 bases and 0 bases, with 15 bases remaining between them. CDR3: CASSSGRPGSNTGELFF. CDR3 DNA sequence: TGCGCCAGCAGCTCCGGTCGTCCGGGATCGAACACCGGGGAGCTGTTTTTT.

The chain uses TRBV2 and TRBJ2-5; weak D call: TRBD2 (5 bases). Germline-derived CDR1 and CDR2 are SNHLY and FYNNEI. CDR3 size: 14 residues. V was clipped by 3 bases and J by 3 bases, with 11 bases between them. CDR3 nucleotides: TGTGCCAGCAGTGAGGCTAGCATAAAAGAGACCCAGTACTTC. Its protein product is CASSEASIKETQYF. The full variable domain, in which reference TRBV2 and TRBJ2-5 provide the parts outside the CDR3, is EPEVTQTPSHQVTQMGQEVILRCVPISNHLYFYWYRQILGQKVEFLVSFYNNEISEKSEIFDDQFSVERPDGSNFTLKIRSTKLEDSAMYFCASSEASIKETQYFGPGTRLLVL.

V gene TRBV5-8 combines with J gene TRBJ2-3; D call uncertain. The CDR3 is made up of 15 amino acids. Germline V gene lookup returns CDR1 SGHTS and CDR2 YDEGEE. V lost 2 bases and J 1 base, leaving 11 bases between the germline ends. CDR3 protein: CASSFYLAGTDTQYF. CDR3 bases: TGTGCCAGCAGCTTCTATCTTGCGGGCACAGATACGCAGTATTTT. The entire variable domain, with the rest obtained from reference TRBV5-8 and TRBJ2-3, is as follows: EAGVTQSPTHLIKTRGQQATLRCSPISGHTSVYWYQQALGLGLQFLLWYDEGEERNRGNFPPRFSGRQFPNYSSELNVNALELEDSALYLCASSFYLAGTDTQYFGPGTRLTVL.

J is TRBJ1-2 and V is TRBV4-1; no clear D. Trimming shortened V by 1 base and J by 4 bases, and 13 bases separated the two germline ends. Germline V lookup: CDR1 MGHRA, CDR2 YSYEKL. The CDR3 runs 15 residues. CDR3 amino acids: CASSQGQTEFYGYTF. For the CDR3, the DNA is TGCGCCAGCAGCCAAGGACAAACTGAATTCTATGGCTACACCTTC.